This TCR beta chain comes out of a study of long-term antiretroviral therapy in people with HIV. Study results and caveats: Therapy changes, viral resistance and ART adherence were not documented in the available data.

Remarks on this clone: Its antigen is not identified.

They ran version v3.0 of the immunoSEQ assay at survey level. Profiled with immunoSEQ multiplex PCR; TCRdb holds only in-frame clones, not every one. The sample shows some 36,000 clones, about 88% of them seen only once. The CDR3 is made up of 14 amino acids. With 6 bases removed from V and 3 bases from J, the gap between germline ends came to 14 bases. Germline CDR1 and CDR2: SGHVS and FQNEAQ. Sequencing was performed on unsorted PBMCs, taken 2.8 years before starting antiretroviral therapy. The clonotype was recovered from a woman aged 25 to 39 with HIV. The rearrangement links TRBV7-8 to TRBJ2-5, with TRBD2 as a possible D gene (5 bases). This CDR3 is CASRSRAAEETQYF. As DNA, the CDR3 is TGTGCCAGCAGGTCCCGAGCGGCGGAAGAGACCCAGTACTTC.